This entry lists 31 T cell receptor beta chains sequenced from one sample in a study of siplizumab effects on memory and regulatory T cells. Sequencing was performed with immunoSEQ multiplex PCR; in TCRdb, only in-frame clones are kept and a portion is missing. The data show roughly 69,000 clones, approximately 87% seen once. The sample was memory CD4+ T cells sorted from blood. Every receptor here comes from a human donor in good health.

The chain is built from TRBV29-1 and TRBJ1-2, with TRBD1 identical over 7 bases. J lost 7 bases, V lost 2 bases, and 7 bases had no gene match. CDR3 length equals 13 residues. Germline V gene data show CDR1 as SQVTM and CDR2 as ANQGSEA. For the CDR3, the DNA is TGCAGCGTTGAAATAGGACAGGCTGGTGGCTACACCTTC. It specifies CSVEIGQAGGYTF.

The chain links TRBV27 to TRBJ2-2; 8 bases are a match to TRBD2. This CDR3 is built from 16 residues. V dropped 6 bases and J dropped 4; count of bases not matched to a gene: 10. Per germline, CDR1 MNHEY and CDR2 SMNVEV (reference sequence). The DNA of the CDR3 is TGTGCCAGCAGGCCCTGGGGCGGGAGGTTCACCGGGGAGCTGTTTTTT. This encodes CASRPWGGRFTGELFF.

The chain recombines TRBV6-6 with TRBJ2-5; D uncertain. The CDR3 runs to 12 residues. The V gene's germline CDR1 is MNHNY and CDR2 SVGAGI (reference sequence). V was pared by 6 bases and J by 2 bases, with 7 bases between. This chain's CDR3 is CASSPRQETQYF. For the CDR3, the DNA is TGTGCCAGCAGCCCCAGACAAGAGACCCAGTACTTC.

A few counts support this clone. This chain joins TRBV4-2 and TRBJ2-6, with D perhaps matching TRBD2 (7 bases). Trimming removed 0 bases at V and 2 bases at J, with 11 bases between. Germline assignment: CDR1 LGHNA and CDR2 YNFKEQ. This CDR3 region has 17 residues. This CDR3 is CASSQERGAAGANVLTF. CDR3 nucleotide sequence: TGTGCCAGCAGCCAAGAACGGGGGGCGGCTGGGGCCAACGTCCTGACTTTC.

This clone has just a few counts. This chain joins TRBV19 and TRBJ1-2, with D maybe TRBD1 (6 bases). Germline loops: CDR1 LNHDA, CDR2 SQIVND (reference sequence). Trimming took 3 bases from V and 4 from J, leaving 12 bases between them. The CDR3 spans 14 residues. This CDR3 is CASSIRQAPYGYTF. The CDR3 coding sequence is TGTGCCAGTAGTATCCGACAGGCCCCCTATGGCTACACCTTC.

CDR3 residues: CASSLMWNTEAFF. CDR3 sequence (DNA): TGTGCCAGCAGTTTAATGTGGAACACTGAAGCTTTCTTT. The chain employs TRBV27 and TRBJ1-1, with no clear D. V was cut by 2 bases and J by 1 base, with 5 bases left in between. The CDR3 totals 13 residues. Germline assignment: CDR1 MNHEY and CDR2 SMNVEV (reference sequence).

The chain joins TRBV25-1 to TRBJ2-3; the D gene is possibly TRBD1 (6 bases). Germline V gene sequence: CDR1 MGHDK, CDR2 SYGVNS. Trimming stripped 2 bases from V and 3 bases from J, with 15 bases between. The CDR3 loop spans 16 amino acids. The CDR3 reads CASSEGSRGRTDTQYF. The CDR3 DNA sequence: TGTGCCAGCAGTGAAGGAAGCAGGGGAAGGACAGATACGCAGTATTTT.

The V call is TRBV9, the J call TRBJ2-1; the D is unclear. V was clipped by 1 base and J by 0 bases, with 8 bases between them. This CDR3 region has 15 residues. CDR1 and CDR2 from the germline V gene are SGDLS and YYNGEE. CDR3 DNA: TGTGCCAGCAGCGTACAAGGAAACTCCTACAATGAGCAGTTCTTC. Encoded protein: CASSVQGNSYNEQFF.

This chain joins TRBV11-2 and TRBJ2-7; the match to TRBD2 covers 15 bases. The CDR3 runs to 16 residues. V was pared by 4 bases and J by 6 bases, with 7 bases of the junction left unmatched. The germline V gene has CDR1 SGHAT and CDR2 FQNNGV. Here the CDR3 DNA reads TGTGCCAGCAGCTCCCTATGGACTAGCGGGAGGGTCGAGCAGTACTTC. Translation gives CASSSLWTSGRVEQYF.

The chain links TRBV6-1 to TRBJ2-1; 8 nucleotides align to TRBD2. Germline-derived CDR1 and CDR2 are MNHNS and SASEGT. CDR3 length: 16 residues. V shed 4 bases, J shed 6 bases, and the junction held 11 bases outside the gene matches. The CDR3 DNA follows: TGTGCCAGCAGTGTGTTTTCAGCGGGGGTAGGCAATGAGCAGTTCTTC. It codes for CASSVFSAGVGNEQFF.

V and J are TRBV5-1 and TRBJ1-2, with TRBD1 as a possible D gene (6 bases). V was shortened by 4 bases and J by 4 bases, with 11 bases between the two germline ends. From germline, CDR1 is SGHRS and CDR2 YFSETQ. This CDR3 region has 13 residues. CDR3 coding DNA: TGCGCCAGCAGCCCGTCGGACAGCTATGGCTACACCTTC. It encodes CASSPSDSYGYTF. Full variable domain (outside the CDR3, taken from reference TRBV5-1 and TRBJ1-2): KAGVTQTPRYLIKTRGQQVTLSCSPISGHRSVSWYQQTPGQGLQFLFEYFSETQRNKGNFPGRFSGRQFSNSRSEMNVSTLELGDSALYLCASSPSDSYGYTFGSGTRLTVV.

V gene TRBV11-3 combines with J gene TRBJ2-7; the match to TRBD1 covers 7 bases. CDR3 length equals 12 residues. In germline, CDR1 is SGHNT, CDR2 YENEEA. Unmatched junction bases numbered 4, after V lost 5 bases and J lost 6 bases. CDR3 coding DNA: TGTGCCAGCAGCCAGACAGGGAGCGAGCAGTACTTC. Its protein is CASSQTGSEQYF.

The chain's CDR3 is CASSDGVPYGYTF. The CDR3 DNA reads as TGTGCCAGCAGTGATGGGGTCCCCTATGGCTACACCTTC. The V and J genes are TRBV6-1 and TRBJ1-2; no clear D. Germline CDR1 and CDR2: MNHNS and SASEGT. The V and J ends lost 3 bases and 4 bases respectively, with 9 bases between them. This CDR3 comprises 13 residues.

DNA of the CDR3: TGTGCCAGCAGCTTGGCCGTAACGGGTTTGGCGAACTATGGCTACACCTTC. Translated, it gives CASSLAVTGLANYGYTF. The chain joins TRBV5-6 to TRBJ1-2, with D unclear. Trimming removed 0 bases at V and 2 bases at J, with 17 bases between. This CDR3 has 17 amino acids. CDR1 SGHDT and CDR2 YYEEEE come from the germline V gene.

The chain combines TRBV4-2 with TRBJ2-5, with TRBD1 identical over 11 bases. Germline assignment: CDR1 LGHNA and CDR2 YNFKEQ. Germline trimming cut 1 base from V and 0 bases from J; bases unmatched to any gene: 4. CDR3 length equals 17 residues. The CDR3 reads CASSQGGQGGNQETQYF. CDR3 nucleotide sequence: TGTGCCAGCAGCCAAGGGGGACAGGGGGGGAACCAAGAGACCCAGTACTTC.

CDR3 nucleotide sequence: TGTGCCTTTCAGGGATTCTCTGGGGCCAACGTCCTGACTTTC. Its translation: CAFQGFSGANVLTF. The chain couples TRBV7-9 to TRBJ2-6, with TRBD1 as a possible D gene (5 bases). CDR1 is SEHNR and CDR2 is FQNEAQ in the germline V gene (reference sequence). V dropped 11 bases and J dropped 0 bases, with 11 bases sitting between them. The CDR3 totals 14 residues.

This chain connects TRBV11-1 to TRBJ1-4, with D maybe TRBD1 (6 bases). Germline V gene sequence: CDR1 SGHAT, CDR2 FQDESV (reference sequence). Deletions cut 4 bases from V and 5 bases from J, with 14 bases between. The CDR3 extends over 15 amino acids. The CDR3 loop reads CASSSRTAKNEKLFF. For the CDR3, the DNA is TGTGCCAGCAGCTCCCGGACAGCGAAAAATGAAAAACTGTTTTTT.

J is TRBJ2-5 and V is TRBV5-1, with D hard to call. The CDR3 totals 12 residues. In germline, CDR1 is SGHRS, CDR2 YFSETQ. Trimming removed 6 bases at V and 1 base at J, with 7 bases between. For the CDR3, the DNA is TGCGCCAGCAAAGTCACCCAAGAGACCCAGTACTTC. Encoded protein: CASKVTQETQYF.

The chain has TRBV6-5 and TRBJ1-1; D remains ambiguous. Trimming removed 9 bases from V and 2 bases from J, with 7 bases in between. The length of the CDR3 is 11 residues. The germline V gene encodes CDR1 MNHEY and CDR2 SVGAGI. The CDR3 is CASDLNTEAFF. The CDR3 DNA sequence: TGTGCCAGTGACTTAAACACTGAAGCTTTCTTT.

J is TRBJ1-1 and V is TRBV9, with D perhaps matching TRBD1 (6 bases). Per the germline V gene, CDR1 is SGDLS and CDR2 is YYNGEE. The CDR3 sequence is 14 residues long. Trimming cost V 3 bases and J 1 base, with 10 bases left between them. CDR3 sequence: CASSAGQGNTEAFF. CDR3 in DNA: TGTGCCAGCAGCGCGGGACAAGGGAACACTGAAGCTTTCTTT.

The chain uses TRBV12-5 and TRBJ2-5, with 13 bases aligning to TRBD2. CDR1 is LGHNT, CDR2 FRNRAP, per germline. The V segment lost 3 bases and the J segment 7 bases; nucleotides outside the gene matches: 8. This CDR3 is 16 amino acids long. The CDR3 nucleotides are TGTGCTAGTGGTTTTGGACTAGCGGGAGCTGGGTGGACCCAGTACTTC. Its translation is CASGFGLAGAGWTQYF.

In this sample, this clone turned up a few times. The rearrangement links TRBV10-3 to TRBJ2-2; D perhaps matches TRBD1 (5 bases). The CDR3 runs 15 residues. Germline V gene lookup returns CDR1 ENHRY and CDR2 SYGVKD. V was pared by 0 bases and J by 5 bases, with 10 bases between. The CDR3 here is CAISESIRTTGELFF. CDR3 coding DNA: TGTGCCATCAGTGAGTCGATAAGGACAACCGGGGAGCTGTTTTTT.

The gene calls are TRBV29-1 and TRBJ2-7; 7 bases fit TRBD1. Germline assignment: CDR1 SQVTM and CDR2 ANQGSEA. Germline trimming cut 5 bases from V and 4 bases from J; bases unmatched to any gene: 5. The CDR3 spans 12 residues. CDR3 DNA: TGCAGCGTTAAACAGGGGTGGTACGAGCAGTACTTC. This gives the protein CSVKQGWYEQYF.

CDR3 region: CASSPTASGGYEQYF. The DNA for the CDR3 is TGTGCCAGCTCGCCCACGGCCAGCGGGGGCTACGAGCAGTACTTC. The genes are TRBV18 and TRBJ2-7, with 8 positions matching TRBD2. The CDR3 consists of 15 residues. V lost 6 bases, J lost 3 bases, and 10 bases stayed unmatched. CDR1 and CDR2 (germline): KGHSH, LQKENI.

This clone was counted a single time. This chain links TRBV6-1 with TRBJ1-3; D perhaps matches TRBD1 (5 bases). The CDR3 is 15 residues long. Germline CDR1 is MNHNS and CDR2 is SASEGT. Trimming pared 1 base from V and 5 bases from J, leaving 12 bases between. CDR3 sequence reads: CASSEVKGPRNTIYF. The CDR3 DNA reads as TGTGCCAGCAGTGAAGTTAAGGGGCCACGAAACACCATATATTTT.

V and J are TRBV5-1 and TRBJ2-7; 7 bases map to TRBD1. The V gene end was trimmed by 2 bases and the J gene end by 2 bases; junction bases not matched to a gene: 4. This CDR3 is built from 14 residues. Per germline, CDR1 SGHRS and CDR2 YFSETQ. The CDR3 region has the DNA TGCGCCAGCAGCTTTGGACAGGTCACCTACGAGCAGTACTTC. Amino acids: CASSFGQVTYEQYF.

The V call is TRBV9, the J call TRBJ2-7, with 10 bases matching TRBD2. V was pared by 2 bases and J by 2 bases, with 4 bases of the junction left unmatched. The CDR3 has 15 amino acids. Germline V lookup: CDR1 SGDLS, CDR2 YYNGEE. CDR3 DNA sequence: TGTGCCAGCAGCGTCACTAGCGGGGTGACCTACGAGCAGTACTTC. This translates into CASSVTSGVTYEQYF.

This chain connects TRBV10-3 to TRBJ1-5; weak D call: TRBD1 (5 bases). The V end was cut by 8 bases, the J end by 9 bases, with 20 bases between. The CDR3 contains 14 residues. Germline-derived CDR1 and CDR2 are ENHRY and SYGVKD. In DNA form, the CDR3 reads TGTGCCATCGGGGCCTCCGGGACGGAAGGGCCCCAGCATTTT. This sequence encodes CAIGASGTEGPQHF.

This chain connects TRBV7-9 to TRBJ1-1; a weak D match, TRBD1 (6 bases). Deletions cut 1 base from V and 5 bases from J, with 11 bases between. This CDR3 has 14 residues. Germline CDR1 SEHNR, CDR2 FQNEAQ (reference sequence). The DNA for the CDR3 is TGTGCCAGCAGCTTAGGAGGGGGGGATACTGAAGCTTTCTTT. It translates to CASSLGGGDTEAFF.

The V call is TRBV11-3, the J call TRBJ2-1, with TRBD2 matching 12 bases. Per germline, CDR1 SGHNT and CDR2 YENEEA. The CDR3 is 16 residues long. The ends lost 4 bases at V and 7 bases at J; junction bases unmatched: 8. The CDR3 reads CASSSHVLAGGNEQFF. Here the CDR3 DNA reads TGTGCCAGCAGCTCCCATGTCCTAGCGGGAGGGAATGAGCAGTTCTTC. Filled out from reference TRBV11-3 and TRBJ2-1, the complete variable domain reads EAGVVQSPRYKIIEKKQPVAFWCNPISGHNTLYWYLQNLGQGPELLIRYENEEAVDDSQLPKDRFSAERLKGVDSTLKIQPAELGDSAVYLCASSSHVLAGGNEQFFGPGTRLTVL.

The rearrangement joins TRBV5-6 to TRBJ1-2; 7 nucleotides match TRBD1. Germline lookup yields CDR1 SGHDT and CDR2 YYEEEE. V was clipped by 1 base and J by 5 bases; unmatched bases: 8. The CDR3 is 15 residues long. In nucleotides, the CDR3 is TGTGCCAGCAGCTTGTACGGACAGGAGCCGTATGGCTACACCTTC. Its protein product is CASSLYGQEPYGYTF.